The next 10 T cell receptor beta chains were all read from a single sample in a study of T cell clonotyping in hematopoietic cell transplantation. Here immunoSEQ multiplex PCR was the method, and the copy in TCRdb shows in-frame clones only, minus some. The sample records almost 5,500 clones, more than 75% being singletons. The sequencing here drew on peripheral blood mononuclear cells, taken 30 days after allogeneic stem cell transplant. Every receptor here comes from a male patient between 60 and 69 years old who had an allogeneic stem cell transplant from an unrelated donor, so the T cells may come from the graft donor. Some clones in this sample may be carry-over from other donors' samples.

This clone qualifies as medium-sized. The CDR3: CASSPGLNYEQYF. The CDR3 DNA reads as TGTGCCAGTAGTCCCGGGCTAAATTACGAGCAGTACTTC. This chain uses TRBV19 with TRBJ2-7; no firm D call. Trimming shortened V by 5 bases and J by 4 bases, and 12 bases separated the two germline ends. The CDR3 totals 13 residues. The germline CDR1 and CDR2 sequences are LNHDA and SQIVND (reference sequence).

This clone was detected only a few times. J is TRBJ1-3 and V is TRBV30; no clear D gene. The CDR3 has 14 amino acids. CDR1 and CDR2 from the germline V gene are GTSNPN and SVGIG (reference sequence). Trimming removed 3 bases from V and 0 bases from J, with 9 bases in between. This CDR3 reads CAWSDGPSGNTIYF. In nucleotides, the CDR3 is TGTGCCTGGAGCGACGGTCCCTCTGGAAACACCATATATTTT.

The V call is TRBV7-2, the J call TRBJ2-2; 13 bases fit TRBD2. V lost 5 bases to trimming and J lost 4 bases; unmatched junction nucleotides: 7. Germline CDR1 reads SGHTA; CDR2 reads FQGNSA. There are 17 residues in the CDR3. For the CDR3, the DNA is TGTGCCAGCAGCCCAACACTAGCGGGGGGGGGCACCGGGGAGCTGTTTTTT. Encoded protein: CASSPTLAGGGTGELFF. The variable domain in full, completed from reference TRBV7-2 and TRBJ2-2, reads GAGVSQSPSNKVTEKGKDVELRCDPISGHTALYWYRQSLGQGLEFLIYFQGNSAPDKSGLPSDRFSAERTGGSVSTLTIQRTQQEDSAVYLCASSPTLAGGGTGELFFGEGSRLTVL.

The V and J genes are TRBV29-1 and TRBJ1-2; TRBD1 matches at 9 bases. The trim removed 3 bases at V and 3 bases at J, leaving 2 bases unmatched. This CDR3 region has 13 residues. CDR1 is SQVTM, CDR2 ANQGSEA, per germline. DNA for the CDR3: TGCAGCGTTGAGAGACAGGGGGACTATGGCTACACCTTC. Translated, it gives CSVERQGDYGYTF.

This clone occurred a few times. The chain combines TRBV11-2 with TRBJ2-7; no firm D call. The CDR3 has 12 amino acids. CDR1 and CDR2 from the germline V gene are SGHAT and FQNNGV. The V and J ends lost 3 bases and 3 bases respectively, with 6 bases between them. The CDR3, as DNA: TGTGCCAGCAGCTTGGTCGGCTACGAGCAGTACTTC. It codes for CASSLVGYEQYF.

This clone was detected a few times. The CDR3 region has the DNA TGTGCCAGTAGCTATCCAGCTAGCACAGATACGCAGTATTTT. Protein sequence: CASSYPASTDTQYF. This chain links TRBV19 with TRBJ2-3; D not certain. CDR3 length: 14 amino acids. Germline lookup yields CDR1 LNHDA and CDR2 SQIVND (reference sequence). Trimming stripped 6 bases from V and 0 bases from J, with 10 bases between.

The chain recombines TRBV19 with TRBJ1-2; no definite D call. Looked up from germline, CDR1 is LNHDA and CDR2 is SQIVND (reference sequence). There are 14 residues in the CDR3. V was cut by 5 bases and J by 1 base, with 11 bases left in between. The CDR3 is CASSAPQFNYGYTF. In DNA, the CDR3 is TGTGCCAGTAGTGCTCCGCAATTTAACTATGGCTACACCTTC.

This chain links TRBV6-5 with TRBJ1-5; tentatively, D is TRBD1 (5 bases). Trimming removed 4 bases from V and 5 bases from J, with 12 bases in between. The CDR3 contains 14 residues. Germline V CDR1 and CDR2: MNHEY, SVGAGI. The CDR3 nucleotides read TGTGCCAGCAGTTTCTTGGGAGGGGATCAGCCCCAGCATTTT. Protein product: CASSFLGGDQPQHF.

The CDR3 region is CASSLVGTYNEQFF. The CDR3 nucleotides read TGTGCCAGCAGCTTAGTAGGAACCTACAATGAGCAGTTCTTC. The chain employs TRBV7-2 and TRBJ2-1; D remains unclear. V was trimmed by 1 base and J by 2 bases, leaving 6 bases between them. This CDR3 is built from 14 residues. Germline V lookup: CDR1 SGHTA, CDR2 FQGNSA.

The chain joins TRBV7-2 to TRBJ2-3; a possible D gene is TRBD2 (6 bases). Germline loops: CDR1 SGHTA, CDR2 FQGNSA. Trimming took 5 bases from V and 6 from J, leaving 24 bases between them. This CDR3 is 17 amino acids long. The CDR3 protein is CASSLIREGGPWDTQYF. The DNA for the CDR3 is TGTGCCAGCAGCCTCATTCGAGAGGGAGGCCCCTGGGATACGCAGTATTTT.